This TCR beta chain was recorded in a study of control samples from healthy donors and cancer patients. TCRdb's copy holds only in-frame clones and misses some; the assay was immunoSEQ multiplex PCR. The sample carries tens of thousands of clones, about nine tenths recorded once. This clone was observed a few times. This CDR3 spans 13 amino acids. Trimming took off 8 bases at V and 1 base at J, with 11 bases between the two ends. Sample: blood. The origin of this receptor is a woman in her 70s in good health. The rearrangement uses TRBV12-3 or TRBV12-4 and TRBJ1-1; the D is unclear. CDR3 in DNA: TGTGCCAGCCGGAGTAGGGAGAACACTGAAGCTTTCTTT. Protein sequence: CASRSRENTEAFF.